This TCR beta chain originates from a study of response to subunit inactivated influenza vaccine. In TCRdb, the RT-PCR reads were re-called with MiXCR into one record per CDR3 protein. The repertoire holds roughly 170,000 distinct CDR3 sequences, about 9.3% seen once, with about a tenth in the top ten. Trimming cost V 4 bases and J 7 bases, with 16 bases left between them. Germline V gene data show CDR1 as MDHEN and CDR2 as SYDVKM. This CDR3 is 14 amino acids long. The rearrangement links TRBV28 to TRBJ2-5; maybe TRBD2 (5 bases). Sequences were derived from non-naive T cells sorted from PBMCs, sampled on the day of vaccination. The TCR sequence derives from a man aged 45-65 years who received an inactivated influenza vaccine. As DNA, the CDR3 is TGTGCCAGCAGTTCGGAACTAGTTATCGGGACCCAGTACTTC. Translated, it gives CASSSELVIGTQYF. Looking up the rest from reference TRBV28 and TRBJ2-5 gives the full variable domain: DVKVTQSSRYLVKRTGEKVFLECVQDMDHENMFWYRQDPGLGLRLIYFSYDVKMKEKGDIPEGYSVSREKKERFSLILESASTNQTSMYLCASSSELVIGTQYFGPGTRLLVL.